This TCR beta chain emerged from a study of T cells in Graves' hyperthyroidism and ophthalmopathy. Study-wide results and limits: Most thyroid clonotypes expanded above 0.001 appeared in blood too. Ophthalmopathy cases were set apart from stable hyperthyroidism by a 13 V-J model.

Germline-derived CDR1 and CDR2 are LGHNT and FRNRAP. The CDR3 is made up of 16 amino acids. In patients aged 18 to 65, hyperthyroidism was newly diagnosed, with duration under 2 months. About this clonotype: Its antigen is as yet unknown.

RNA transcripts were the template for amplifying TCR beta CDR3 regions. Using the HTBI primer set, a first-round RT-PCR was run on the TCR CDR3. From the multiplex PCR reads, TCRdb called clonotypes with MiXCR, one entry per CDR3 protein. In the table there are 400,000 to 600,000 distinct CDR3 sequences, less than 25% of which are singletons. This TCR came from a man aged 18 to 30 with Graves' hyperthyroidism. The sequencing sample was made of blood. The chain couples TRBV12-5 to TRBJ2-5, with TRBD1 identical over 8 bases. The CDR3 region is CSDREGQGRLSETQYF. The CDR3, as DNA: TGTTCCGACCGCGAAGGACAGGGTCGCCTCTCGGAGACCCAGTACTTC.